This T cell receptor (beta chain) comes out of a study of CD8+ T cells in alopecia areata. General study findings and limits: With one nonresponder, baseline CD8+ expansion's link to response remains uncertain. Higher clonality was seen in lesional scalp than in normal scalp, especially in alopecia totalis/universalis. Researchers reported that TCR sharing among patients proved less clear than in mice, possibly HLA-linked.

As regards this clone: Its cognate antigen is unknown.

In germline, CDR1 is SGHRS, CDR2 YFSETQ. The CDR3 runs to 15 residues. V was pared by 4 bases and J by 10 bases, with 9 bases of the junction left unmatched. Treatment in this sample: oral pan-JAK inhibitor, 5-10 mg twice daily. Both CD4+ and CD8+ T cells were separated by sorting PBMCs. RNA extraction was followed by reverse transcription into cDNA, which acted as the sequencing template. Using immunoSEQ multiplex PCR, the repertoire was profiled, and TCRdb retains in-frame clones only, with some absent. Of a few hundred thousand clones in the sample, approximately 38% are singletons; the top ten hold 0.4% to 0.55%.

The V call is TRBV5-1, the J call TRBJ2-1; 12 bases are a match to TRBD2. Sample: CD4+ T cells sorted from blood, taken at approximately week 30, from a patient treated with tofacitinib. The TCR sequence derives from a human donor with alopecia areata. DNA of the CDR3: TGCGCCAGCAGCCCCGAGACTAGCGGGAGTCGCGAGCAGTTCTTC. Amino acids: CASSPETSGSREQFF.